This entry concerns a single TCR beta chain. What it recognizes is unknown. The V segment lost 0 bases and the J segment 5 bases; nucleotides outside the gene matches: 6. CDR1 is LGHNA and CDR2 is YNFKEQ in the germline V gene. The CDR3 totals 16 residues. This sample is part of a study of cytomegalovirus exposure and HLA in healthy donors. Study observations and caveats: Among TCR beta chains, those listed as cytomegalovirus-associated numbered around 180. Associated with HLA alleles at 0.05 false discovery rate in a later analysis were 15,000 to 20,000 TCR beta sequences. Segments of the TCR beta V type were, in most cases, productive about 87% or about 30% of the time in an earlier analysis. Later analysis found that TCR beta chains associated with HLA were more clonally expanded than other, equally common chains.

The PCR used 60 Vbeta and 13 Jbeta primers. TCRdb's copy holds only in-frame clones and misses some; the assay was immunoSEQ multiplex PCR. The table includes 100,000 to 150,000 clones, roughly three quarters detected once. This chain uses TRBV4-2 with TRBJ2-5, with 10 bases matching TRBD1. Material for sequencing was PBMCs. This receptor was identified in a man aged 25-45 years in good health and CMV-seropositive. The CDR3 region is CASSQDLTGGSETQYF. In DNA, the CDR3 is TGTGCCAGCAGCCAAGATCTGACAGGGGGCTCGGAGACCCAGTACTTC.